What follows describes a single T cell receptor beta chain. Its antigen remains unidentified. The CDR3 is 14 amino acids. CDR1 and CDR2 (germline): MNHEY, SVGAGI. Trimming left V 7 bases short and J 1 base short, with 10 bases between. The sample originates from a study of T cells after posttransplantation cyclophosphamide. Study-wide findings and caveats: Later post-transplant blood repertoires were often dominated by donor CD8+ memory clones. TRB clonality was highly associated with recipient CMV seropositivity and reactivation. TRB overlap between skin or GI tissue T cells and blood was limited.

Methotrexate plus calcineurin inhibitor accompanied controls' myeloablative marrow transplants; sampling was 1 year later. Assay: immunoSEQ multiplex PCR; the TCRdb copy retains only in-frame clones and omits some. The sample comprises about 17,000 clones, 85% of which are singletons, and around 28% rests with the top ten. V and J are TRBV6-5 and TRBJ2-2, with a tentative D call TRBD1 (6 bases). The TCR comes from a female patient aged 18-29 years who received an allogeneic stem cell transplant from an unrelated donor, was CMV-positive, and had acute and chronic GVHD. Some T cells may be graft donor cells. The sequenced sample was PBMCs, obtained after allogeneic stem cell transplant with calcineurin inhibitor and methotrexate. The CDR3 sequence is CASNIQGNTGELFF. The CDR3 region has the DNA TGTGCCAGCAATATACAGGGGAACACCGGGGAGCTGTTTTTT.